The source of this TCR beta chain is a study of neoadjuvant anti-PD-1 for oral cavity cancer. Study context: Before surgery, most patients got three to four biweekly 3 mg/kg nivolumab doses. Around day 43, patients without progression received a fourth nivolumab dose before surgery.

Time point here: after neoadjuvant nivolumab, at surgical resection. Analysis of PBMCs was direct, with no culture step. Of note for this clone: The antigen remains undetermined.

Some clones are missing from TCRdb's copy, which holds only in-frame ones; the method was immunoSEQ multiplex PCR. The table lists some 61,000 clones, approximately 81% of them singletons. From germline, CDR1 is LNHNV and CDR2 YYDKDF (reference sequence). The length of the CDR3 is 15 residues. Trimming shortened V by 7 bases and J by 5 bases, and 18 bases separated the two germline ends. The study's findings and limits: Treg/Th17 ratio rose with pretreatment blood and fell with post-treatment tumor TCRbeta clonality.

This receptor was obtained from a person aged 35-79 years with oral cavity squamous cell carcinoma. V is TRBV15 and J is TRBJ1-5, with TRBD1 as a possible D gene (6 bases). This material consisted of PBMCs, taken after nivolumab (anti-PD-1) treatment. CDR3 protein: CATTPHRAGHQPQHF. The CDR3 coding sequence is TGTGCCACCACGCCACACAGGGCGGGTCATCAGCCCCAGCATTTT.